This T cell receptor beta chain comes out of a study of cytomegalovirus exposure and HLA in healthy donors. Study-level results: Later analysis reportedly placed an Asian-associated ancestry cluster below the roughly 700-donor mean in N-insertions.

V lost 3 bases to trimming and J lost 4 bases, with 12 bases between them. Germline lookup yields CDR1 KGHSH and CDR2 LQKENI. This CDR3 contains 15 residues. Both 60 Vbeta primers and 13 Jbeta primers went into the PCR. Generated by immunoSEQ multiplex PCR, the TCRdb table keeps only in-frame clones and is missing some. The sample includes under 130,000 clones, nearly 80% seen only once; the top ten take under 1.5%. A note on this clone: The antigen is unknown.

Sequencing used PBMCs. The gene calls are TRBV18 and TRBJ1-4; D is possibly TRBD1 (5 bases). The TCR was taken from a man aged 25 to 40 in good health and CMV-seronegative. CDR3 protein: CASSPTTDNNEKLFF. CDR3 DNA: TGTGCCAGCTCACCGACGACGGACAATAATGAAAAACTGTTTTTT.